These 9 T cell receptor beta chains share one sample of origin, sequenced in a study of shared clonotypes between healthy human individuals. Libraries were prepared by immunoSEQ multiplex PCR; TCRdb keeps only in-frame clonotypes and omits some of them. This sample has approximately 2.5 million clones, with more than 85% found just once. The sample was naive CD4+ T cells from PBMCs. Subset in this sample: CD45RA+ positively selected. Source of these receptors: a man aged 18 to 29 in good health. Some clones in this sample may be carry-over from other donors' samples.

The chain uses TRBV5-1 and TRBJ1-6; tentatively, D is TRBD1 (5 bases). This CDR3 is 13 amino acids long. With 1 base removed from V and 14 bases from J, the gap between germline ends came to 13 bases. Germline V gene sequence: CDR1 SGHRS, CDR2 YFSETQ. CDR3 sequence: CASSLQGPGTLHF. The CDR3, as DNA: TGCGCCAGCAGCTTGCAGGGCCCGGGAACCCTCCACTTT.

The chain joins TRBV5-1 to TRBJ2-2, with TRBD1 as a possible D gene (6 bases). The V gene's germline CDR1 is SGHRS and CDR2 YFSETQ. CDR3 length equals 15 residues. Deletions cut 4 bases from V and 3 bases from J, with 13 bases between. Here the CDR3 DNA reads TGCGCCAGCAGCCCTGACAGGATTGACACCGGGGAGCTGTTTTTT. Translation gives CASSPDRIDTGELFF.

V is TRBV5-4 and J is TRBJ1-5, with 8 bases that match TRBD1. Germline values: CDR1 SGHNT, CDR2 YYREEE (reference sequence). Germline trimming cut 4 bases from V and 1 base from J; bases unmatched to any gene: 7. The CDR3 contains 16 residues. The CDR3 spells CASSPPDRDSNQPQHF. CDR3 nucleotides: TGTGCCAGCAGCCCCCCGGACAGGGACAGCAATCAGCCCCAGCATTTT.

The rearrangement links TRBV2 to TRBJ2-7; TRBD2 aligns across 12 bases. CDR1 is SNHLY and CDR2 is FYNNEI in the germline V gene. V shed 6 bases and J 3 bases; nucleotides not matched to a gene: 6. The CDR3 consists of 15 residues. CDR3 region: CASRIRLAGDYEQYF. In nucleotides, the CDR3 is TGTGCCAGCAGGATCCGACTAGCGGGAGACTACGAGCAGTACTTC. Based on the CDR3 plus reference TRBV2 and TRBJ2-7, the full variable domain is EPEVTQTPSHQVTQMGQEVILRCVPISNHLYFYWYRQILGQKVEFLVSFYNNEISEKSEIFDDQFSVERPDGSNFTLKIRSTKLEDSAMYFCASRIRLAGDYEQYFGPGTRLTVT.

This chain uses TRBV7-3 with TRBJ2-6, with 7 bases matching TRBD1. This CDR3 spans 15 amino acids. The trim removed 5 bases at V and 3 bases at J, leaving 4 bases unmatched. The germline CDR1 and CDR2 sequences are SGHTA and FQGTGA. CDR3 loop: CASSDNRGGANVLTF. The CDR3 DNA reads TGTGCCAGCAGCGATAACAGGGGTGGGGCCAACGTCCTGACTTTC.

The rearrangement joins TRBV10-3 to TRBJ2-2, with D possibly TRBD2 on 5 matching bases. Germline V gene sequence: CDR1 ENHRY, CDR2 SYGVKD. V was cut by 8 bases and J by 4 bases, with 8 bases left in between. CDR3 length equals 12 residues. For the CDR3, the DNA is TGTGCCATCGGGCGGGCCACCGGGGAGCTGTTTTTT. This translates into CAIGRATGELFF.

This chain links TRBV10-2 with TRBJ2-3; D gene ambiguous. The CDR3 is 14 residues long. The V and J ends lost 0 bases and 7 bases respectively, with 11 bases between them. From germline, CDR1 is WSHSY and CDR2 SAAADI. CDR3 in amino acids: CASSESRREYTQYF. The CDR3 nucleotides read TGCGCCAGCAGTGAGTCGCGGAGAGAATATACGCAGTATTTT.

This sequence joins TRBV11-2 and TRBJ1-4, with D maybe TRBD1 (5 bases). The CDR3 extends over 15 amino acids. V was trimmed by 3 bases and J by 8 bases, leaving 16 bases between them. Germline loops: CDR1 SGHAT, CDR2 FQNNGV. The DNA of the CDR3 is TGTGCCAGCAGCTTGGGGCAGTGGCCGGGGGAAAAACTGTTTTTT. It translates to CASSLGQWPGEKLFF.

The V gene is TRBV27, the J gene TRBJ2-5; 9 positions match TRBD2. The closer fit of TRBJ2-7 to the DNA end suggests the J call may be wrong. The CDR3 loop spans 16 amino acids. Per germline, CDR1 MNHEY and CDR2 SMNVEV (reference sequence). The CDR3 here is CASSLRLAGRTYEQYF. For the CDR3, the DNA is TGTGCCAGCAGTTTACGTCTAGCGGGACGAACCTACGAGCAGTACTTC.